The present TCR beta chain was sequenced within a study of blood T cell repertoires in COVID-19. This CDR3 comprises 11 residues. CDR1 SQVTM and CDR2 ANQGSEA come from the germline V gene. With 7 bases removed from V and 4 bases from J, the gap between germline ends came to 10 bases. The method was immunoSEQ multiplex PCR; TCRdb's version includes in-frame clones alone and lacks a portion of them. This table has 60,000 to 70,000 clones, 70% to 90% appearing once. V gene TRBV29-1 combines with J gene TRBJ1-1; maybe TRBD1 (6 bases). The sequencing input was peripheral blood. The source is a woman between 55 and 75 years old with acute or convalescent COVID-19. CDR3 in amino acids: CSGRGPTEAFF. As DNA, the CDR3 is TGCAGCGGCAGGGGACCCACTGAAGCTTTCTTT.